The 8 T cell receptor beta chains in this list originate from one sample, sequenced in a study of neurological immune-mediated disorders. One entry per CDR3 protein, called by TCRdb with MiXCR from the 5' RACE reads. The sample carries about 62,000 distinct CDR3 sequences, around 3.8% recorded once. Sequenced: PBMCs. Source of these receptors: a woman aged 45 to 65 with multiple sclerosis.

This clonotype was picked up many times. The chain links TRBV3-1 to TRBJ2-1; D remains ambiguous. Trimming took 0 bases from V and 0 from J, leaving 6 bases between them. Germline V gene data show CDR1 as LGHDT and CDR2 as YNNKEL (reference sequence). CDR3 length equals 15 residues. CDR3 protein: CASSQDLSSYNEQFF. The CDR3 coding sequence is TGTGCCAGCAGCCAAGATTTGAGCTCCTACAATGAGCAGTTCTTC.

In its sample, this clonotype was seen many times. The chain is built from TRBV4-3 and TRBJ1-6; TRBD1 agrees at 8 bases. Germline V gene sequence: CDR1 LGHNA, CDR2 YSLEER. V dropped 6 bases and J dropped 6; count of bases not matched to a gene: 10. The CDR3 spans 16 residues. The CDR3 DNA reads as TGCGCCAGCAGTCCGGACAGGGTTTTACCTAATTCACCCCTCCACTTT. This translates into CASSPDRVLPNSPLHF.

This clonotype was counted ten times or more. The chain carries TRBV14 and TRBJ2-1; a possible D gene is TRBD2 (5 bases). V lost 4 bases, J lost 7 bases, and 17 bases lay in between. The CDR3 runs to 15 residues. CDR1 is SGHDN, CDR2 FVKESK, per germline. CDR3 loop: CASSPRVLVQNEQFF. CDR3 sequence (DNA): TGTGCCAGCAGCCCGAGGGTATTAGTTCAGAATGAGCAGTTCTTC.

In its sample, this clonotype was seen many times. The J gene is TRBJ2-7, the V gene TRBV20-1; 7 positions match TRBD1. The germline V gene encodes CDR1 DFQATT and CDR2 SNEGSKA (reference sequence). This CDR3 region has 11 residues. The junction had 0 bases not matched to a gene; V was cut back by 6 bases and J by 1 base. The CDR3 coding sequence is TGCAGTGCGACAGGGTCCTACGAGCAGTACTTC. Translating it yields CSATGSYEQYF.

This chain links TRBV11-3 with TRBJ1-1, with D maybe TRBD1 (5 bases). The V end lost 6 bases, the J end lost 2 bases, and 7 bases lay between the germline ends. The CDR3 covers 12 residues. The germline gives CDR1 SGHNT, CDR2 YENEEA. The CDR3: CASRGGNTEAFF. CDR3 nucleotide sequence: TGTGCCAGCAGGGGGGGTAACACTGAAGCTTTCTTT.

V is TRBV20-1 and J is TRBJ2-3; possibly TRBD1 for D (5 bases). The CDR3 contains 15 residues. V was trimmed by 0 bases and J by 3 bases, leaving 13 bases between them. Germline V gives CDR1 DFQATT, CDR2 SNEGSKA (reference sequence). The CDR3 region is CSARDGQGATDTQYF. The CDR3 bases are TGCAGTGCTAGAGACGGGCAGGGTGCGACAGATACGCAGTATTTT.

This clonotype has a handful of counts. The rearrangement links TRBV20-1 to TRBJ2-1; 7 nucleotides agree with TRBD2. The V segment lost 3 bases and the J segment 7 bases; nucleotides outside the gene matches: 9. The CDR3 contains 14 residues. Looked up from germline, CDR1 is DFQATT and CDR2 is SNEGSKA (reference sequence). The CDR3 is CSARALAGANEQFF. The DNA for the CDR3 is TGCAGTGCTAGGGCTCTGGCGGGAGCAAATGAGCAGTTCTTC.

The gene calls are TRBV7-6 and TRBJ2-2; 9 nucleotides align to TRBD2. Trimming removed 1 base from V and 5 bases from J; junction bases left unmatched: 2. The CDR3 extends over 15 amino acids. Germline loops: CDR1 SGHVS, CDR2 FNYEAQ. The CDR3 here is CASSLVAGETGELFF. Here the CDR3 DNA reads TGTGCCAGCAGCTTAGTAGCGGGAGAAACCGGGGAGCTGTTTTTT. Using reference TRBV7-6 and TRBJ2-2 for the parts outside the CDR3, the full variable domain is GAGVSQSPRYKVTKRGQDVALRCDPISGHVSLYWYRQALGQGPEFLTYFNYEAQQDKSGLPNDRFSAERPEGSISTLTIQRTEQRDSAMYRCASSLVAGETGELFFGEGSRLTVL.